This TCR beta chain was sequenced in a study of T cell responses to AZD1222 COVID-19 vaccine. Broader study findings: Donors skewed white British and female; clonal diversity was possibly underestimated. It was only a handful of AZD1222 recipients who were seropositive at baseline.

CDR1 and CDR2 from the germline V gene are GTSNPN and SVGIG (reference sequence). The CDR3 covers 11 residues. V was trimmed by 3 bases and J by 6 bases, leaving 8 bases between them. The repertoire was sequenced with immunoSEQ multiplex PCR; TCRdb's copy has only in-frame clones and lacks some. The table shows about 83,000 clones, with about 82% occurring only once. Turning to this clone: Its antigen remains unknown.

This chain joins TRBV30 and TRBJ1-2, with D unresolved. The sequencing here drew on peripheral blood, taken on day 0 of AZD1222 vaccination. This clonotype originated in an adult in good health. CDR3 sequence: CAWRGLNGYTF. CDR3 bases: TGTGCCTGGAGGGGCTTAAATGGCTACACCTTC.